Listed here is a single TCR beta chain. The data are from a study of blood T cell repertoires in COVID-19. Using immunoSEQ multiplex PCR, the repertoire was profiled, and TCRdb retains in-frame clones only, with some absent. The table lists about 160,000 clones, about 86% of them singletons. The CDR3 runs to 18 residues. Germline V gene lookup returns CDR1 SNHLY and CDR2 FYNNEI. The V and J ends lost 2 bases and 6 bases, in that order; junction bases with no gene match: 15. Sequenced input: peripheral blood. This rearrangement joins TRBV2 to TRBJ2-1; 8 positions match TRBD2. The receptor was isolated from a woman in her 70s with COVID-19, enrolled during active disease. The CDR3 region is CASSESPPPAGAPNEQFF. DNA for the CDR3: TGTGCCAGCAGTGAATCCCCACCTCCAGCGGGGGCGCCCAATGAGCAGTTCTTC.